The sequence of this TCR beta chain was determined in a study of molecular identifiers for immune sequencing clone quantification. As for the study in general: Replicates split RNA from approximately 22,000 or 94,000 naive CD8 cells five ways, and the researchers sequenced four portions.

This CDR3 region has 14 residues. The V gene lost 0 bases and the J gene lost 6 bases, with 12 bases spanning the gap. The naive CD8 libraries originated from between roughly 20,000 and 1,100,000 sorted cells and drew on 10%, 30% or 50% RNA. With respect to this clonotype: Its matching antigen is unknown.

TCRdb independently ran MiXCR on the PCR reads; one entry per CDR3 protein. The sample shows tens of thousands of distinct CDR3 sequences, about a third of them seen only once. Whole-study results and caveats: About a million naive cells reportedly did not prevent detection of spiked Jurkat TCR RNA from one cell.

The rearrangement uses TRBV12-3 or TRBV12-4 and TRBJ2-7; D call uncertain. The sequenced sample consisted of naive CD8+ T cells from blood, with Jurkat cell RNA spiked in. The subset is: FACS-sorted CD8+CD4-CCR7+CD45RA+ naive T cells. The source is a human donor in good health. Some libraries in this study had Jurkat cell RNA spiked in. CDR3 sequence: CASSLAGSTTEQYF. CDR3 DNA sequence: TGTGCCAGCAGTTTAGCGGGCAGTACGACCGAGCAGTACTTC.